This T cell receptor beta chain was identified during a study of CD8+ T cells in alopecia areata. cDNA serving as the sequencing template came from extracted, reverse transcribed RNA. Generated by immunoSEQ multiplex PCR, the TCRdb table keeps only in-frame clones and is missing some. The data hold about 130,000 clones, with around 50% observed a single time. Trimming left V 11 bases short and J 3 bases short, with 14 bases between. The length of the CDR3 is 12 residues. CDR1 and CDR2 from the germline V gene are MNHNS and SASEGT. The source was CD4+ T cells sorted from blood, collected at week 0. The sequence derives from a human donor with alopecia areata. This chain joins TRBV6-1 and TRBJ2-7; tentatively, D is TRBD1 or TRBD2 (6 bases each). The CDR3 DNA reads TGTGCCGGGGGGCAGTTCGACTACGAGCAGTACTTC. Its protein product is CAGGQFDYEQYF.